This T cell receptor (beta chain) originates from a study of OX40 agonist ivuxolimab in advanced cancers. Notes on the research overall: Ivuxolimab was an agonistic, fully human IgG2 monoclonal antibody directed against OX40 (CD134), a costimulatory receptor. Intravenous ivuxolimab was administered to patients every 2 weeks at six dose levels: 0.01, 0.1, 0.3, 1.5, 3 and 10 mg/kg. Of the roughly 52 dose-escalation patients, hepatocellular carcinoma was present in roughly 19, melanoma in approximately 15, renal cell carcinoma in 9 and head and neck cancer in 9. A male proportion of approximately 83% and a mean age of approximately 58 years, ranging from 23 to 79, were recorded for the dose-escalation cohort. Patients were allowed to have had prior anti-PD-1, anti-PD-L1 or anti-CTLA-4 therapy, and around two fifths of the dose-escalation patients had been treated with checkpoint inhibitors. Partial responses occurred in three dose-escalation patients: two with cutaneous melanoma and one with hepatocellular carcinoma. The purpose of peripheral TCRbeta sequencing was to test whether ivuxolimab changed TCR sequence diversity and led to clonal T-cell expansion. The paper describes the monotherapy dose-escalation part (N of about 47 patients) of the phase I trial of ivuxolimab. Results and caveats for the whole study, not just this receptor: Low levels of normalized T-cell clonal expansion were also seen in some patients who did not respond. The antigen specificity of the peripheral T cells that underwent clonal expansion was not determined. At doses of 0.1 to 3.0 mg/kg, clonal expansion of both CD4+ and CD8+ T cells in blood was seen between baseline and week 6. In the 0.1-3.0 mg/kg groups, partial responders were among the patients with the lowest normalized peripheral clonal expansion, particularly in CD8+ T cells. After ivuxolimab, CD8+ T cells had more expanded clones than CD4+ T cells on average.

Genomic DNA was isolated from the sorted cells so that the TCRbeta CDR3 region could be sequenced. TCRbeta CDR3 regions were sequenced using the immunoSEQ Assay. TCRdb mirrors the immuneACCESS table, restricted to in-frame sequences. Some clones are absent from its copies; in checked studies, under half trace to an unresolved V gene, and the reason for the others is unknown. The sample yields 40,000 to 55,000 clones; around 92% were counted once. The ten biggest clones cover approximately 16% of the sample. V is pared back by 1 base and J by 2 bases, with 9 bases lying between the germline termini. The CDR3 has 14 amino acids, counting the end cysteine and phenylalanine. Only the CDR3 part of the read is kept: 42 bases, read in frame from the first base. CDR1 MNHNS and CDR2 SASEGT were looked up in the germline V gene. Worth noting for this clone: This clone's antigen is unknown. The input lacks base qualities; no much larger clone sits a single base away.

Patients with a history of autoimmune disease or receiving systemic immunosuppression were excluded from the trial. Peripheral blood for TCR sequencing was drawn from every dose cohort at baseline, at cycle 4 day 1 and at cycle 7 day 1. Samples were obtained from an open-label, multicenter, first-in-human phase I dose-escalation trial of ivuxolimab. Adults with locally advanced or metastatic melanoma, renal cell carcinoma, hepatocellular carcinoma or head and neck squamous cell carcinoma were enrolled in the trial. Before TCR sequencing, CD4+ and CD8+ T cells were separately sorted from peripheral blood.

The receptor chain draws on TRBV6-1 and TRBJ2-7; the D gene is perhaps TRBD2, on 6 matching bases. Sequencing used CD4+ or CD8+ T cells sorted from blood, obtained in a trial of the OX40 agonist ivuxolimab. The receptor comes from an adult with an advanced solid tumor such as melanoma, head and neck, liver or kidney cancer. The CDR3 reads as follows: CASSEGAGPYEQYF. The bases are TGTGCCAGCAGTGAAGGGGCGGGACCCTACGAGCAGTACTTC.